This record concerns one TCR beta chain sequence. The data originate from a study of cytomegalovirus exposure and HLA in healthy donors. There are 13 residues in the CDR3. Germline V gives CDR1 SGHTA, CDR2 FQGTGA. V lost 5 bases to trimming and J lost 4 bases, with 10 bases between them. The PCR was carried out with 60 Vbeta primers and 13 Jbeta primers. Profiled with immunoSEQ multiplex PCR; TCRdb holds only in-frame clones, not every one. Of approximately 140,000 clones in the sample, about 85% are singletons; the top ten hold about 1.5%. The TCR comes from a boy between 10 and 17 years old in good health and CMV-seronegative. The V gene is TRBV7-3, the J gene TRBJ2-3, with D possibly being TRBD1 (5 bases). The sequenced sample was PBMCs. CDR3 nucleotides: TGTGCCAGCAGCGTCGCAGGGTCAGATACGCAGTATTTT. Translated, it gives CASSVAGSDTQYF.